These 14 T cell receptor beta chains were all obtained from the same sample, sequenced in a study of T cells after yellow fever vaccination. One entry per CDR3 protein results from TCRdb running MiXCR on the 5' RACE reads. The sample carries a few hundred thousand distinct CDR3 sequences, roughly 6.8% recorded once. The sequencing used PBMCs, collected roughly 45 days after the first yellow fever vaccination. The receptors were sampled from a man aged 18 to 30 who received the YFV17D yellow fever vaccine.

The rearrangement links TRBV5-4 to TRBJ2-1, with 9 bases aligning to TRBD2. Per the germline V gene, CDR1 is SGHNT and CDR2 is YYREEE (reference sequence). Germline trimming cut 1 base from V and 5 bases from J; bases unmatched to any gene: 1. The CDR3 is made up of 14 amino acids. The CDR3 DNA follows: TGTGCCAGCAGCTTGCTAGCGGGGCACAATGAGCAGTTCTTC. As protein: CASSLLAGHNEQFF.

Here the CDR3 reads CASSSRASGGRGEFF. For the CDR3, the DNA is TGTGCCAGCTCTTCCCGGGCTAGCGGAGGCCGCGGGGAGTTCTTC. The chain recombines TRBV18 with TRBJ2-1, with 7 bases fitting TRBD2. Looked up from germline, CDR1 is KGHSH and CDR2 is LQKENI. V lost 6 bases to trimming and J lost 14 bases; unmatched junction nucleotides: 19. CDR3 length equals 15 residues. Based on the CDR3 plus reference TRBV18 and TRBJ2-1, the full variable domain is NAGVMQNPRHLVRRRGQEARLRCSPMKGHSHVYWYRQLPEEGLKFMVYLQKENIIDESGMPKERFSAEFPKEGPSILRIQQVVRGDSAAYFCASSSRASGGRGEFFGPGTRLTVL.

This clonotype was observed a few times. This sequence joins TRBV19 and TRBJ2-6, with D unclear. Germline CDR1 is LNHDA and CDR2 is SQIVND (reference sequence). The CDR3 totals 15 residues. V lost 8 bases, J lost 2 bases, and 13 bases lay in between. For the CDR3, the DNA is TGTGCCAGTCGGAGTGGGTCTGCTGGGGCCAACGTCCTGACTTTC. It codes for CASRSGSAGANVLTF.

V usage is TRBV7-2 and J usage is TRBJ2-5; TRBD1 or TRBD2 may be the D gene (5 bases each). The CDR3 is made up of 14 amino acids. Looked up from germline, CDR1 is SGHTA and CDR2 is FQGNSA. Deletions cut 3 bases from V and 4 bases from J, with 12 bases between. This CDR3 reads CASSFFRGGETQYF. CDR3 sequence (DNA): TGTGCCAGCAGCTTTTTCCGTGGGGGAGAGACCCAGTACTTC. Filled out from reference TRBV7-2 and TRBJ2-5, the complete variable domain reads GAGVSQSPSNKVTEKGKDVELRCDPISGHTALYWYRQSLGQGLEFLIYFQGNSAPDKSGLPSDRFSAERTGGSVSTLTIQRTQQEDSAVYLCASSFFRGGETQYFGPGTRLLVL.

This clonotype was picked up many times. The V and J genes are TRBV4-3 and TRBJ1-6; unclear D gene. Trimming took off 1 base at V and 10 bases at J, with 11 bases between the two ends. Germline V gives CDR1 LGHNA, CDR2 YSLEER. This CDR3 is 14 amino acids long. CDR3 amino acids: CASSQVIGDSPLHF. The CDR3 DNA reads TGCGCCAGCAGCCAAGTGATAGGAGACTCACCCCTCCACTTT.

This clonotype was seen only a few times. CDR3 bases: TGCGCCAGCAGCTATACCGGGACAGGCTTTACTCTGGCGGCCTACGAGCAGTACTTC. It is translated as CASSYTGTGFTLAAYEQYF. The rearrangement links TRBV5-1 to TRBJ2-7, with 8 bases lining up with TRBD1. V shed 3 bases, J shed 2 bases, and the junction held 19 bases outside the gene matches. Germline values: CDR1 SGHRS, CDR2 YFSETQ. CDR3 length: 19 amino acids.

This clonotype was counted a few times. The chain is built from TRBV10-3 and TRBJ2-1; a possible D gene is TRBD1 (6 bases). The CDR3 runs to 13 residues. Trimming cost V 6 bases and J 10 bases, with 16 bases left between them. CDR1 is ENHRY, CDR2 SYGVKD, per germline. CDR3 protein: CAIRPQGVVEQFF. DNA for the CDR3: TGTGCCATCAGACCACAGGGAGTAGTGGAGCAGTTCTTC.

Many counts were recorded for this clonotype. The chain recombines TRBV28 with TRBJ2-1; the D gene is possibly TRBD2 (6 bases). The V end was cut by 7 bases, the J end by 4 bases, with 17 bases between. CDR1 is MDHEN and CDR2 is SYDVKM in the germline V gene. The CDR3 length is 15 residues. Written as DNA, the CDR3 is TGTGCCAGCACCCAGGGAGGCGACCCGTACAATGAGCAGTTCTTC. Protein sequence: CASTQGGDPYNEQFF. The full variable domain, completed using reference TRBV28 and TRBJ2-1, is DVKVTQSSRYLVKRTGEKVFLECVQDMDHENMFWYRQDPGLGLRLIYFSYDVKMKEKGDIPEGYSVSREKKERFSLILESASTNQTSMYLCASTQGGDPYNEQFFGPGTRLTVL.

The chain uses TRBV20-1 and TRBJ1-6; D unclear. Germline CDR1 reads DFQATT; CDR2 reads SNEGSKA (reference sequence). This CDR3 is 13 amino acids long. V was cut by 3 bases and J by 9 bases, with 12 bases left in between. CDR3 sequence (DNA): TGCAGTGCTAGGGCGGGCTCAAGTTCACCCCTCCACTTT. It encodes CSARAGSSSPLHF.

This clonotype appeared a few times. This chain connects TRBV4-3 to TRBJ2-7; no clear D gene. Trimming stripped 0 bases from V and 1 base from J, with 10 bases between. Germline values: CDR1 LGHNA, CDR2 YSLEER. This CDR3 comprises 15 residues. This CDR3 is CASSQDMGRSYEQYF. CDR3 bases: TGCGCCAGCAGCCAAGATATGGGCAGATCCTACGAGCAGTACTTC.

This clonotype was detected only a few times. The chain links TRBV5-1 to TRBJ1-2; no clear D gene. The CDR3 totals 14 residues. The V gene lost 0 bases and the J gene lost 8 bases, with 14 bases spanning the gap. Germline CDR1 reads SGHRS; CDR2 reads YFSETQ. CDR3 DNA: TGCGCCAGCAGCTTGGTAGAGGGTAGGATCGGCTACACCTTC. This gives the protein CASSLVEGRIGYTF.

This sequence joins TRBV6-2 or TRBV6-3 and TRBJ1-1; D unresolved. The length of the CDR3 is 14 residues. The germline V and J ends were trimmed by 7 bases and 1 base, with 13 bases remaining between them. Germline values: CDR1 MNHEY, CDR2 SVGEGT. CDR3 protein: CASILVAGNTEAFF. CDR3 coding DNA: TGTGCCAGCATTCTGGTGGCAGGGAACACTGAAGCTTTCTTT.

J is TRBJ1-6 and V is TRBV3-1, with a tentative D call TRBD1 (5 bases). V was cut by 0 bases and J by 6 bases, with 15 bases left in between. The CDR3 sequence is 17 residues long. Germline loops: CDR1 LGHDT, CDR2 YNNKEL (reference sequence). The CDR3 reads CASSQDFGSGANSPLHF. Written as DNA, the CDR3 is TGTGCCAGCAGCCAAGATTTTGGGTCCGGGGCTAATTCACCCCTCCACTTT.

Only a few counts were recorded for this clonotype. The chain employs TRBV29-1 and TRBJ2-3; maybe TRBD1 (5 bases). The V and J ends lost 5 bases and 0 bases respectively, with 15 bases between them. Germline CDR1 and CDR2: SQVTM and ANQGSEA. The CDR3 runs to 15 residues. CDR3 coding DNA: TGCAGCGTTCCCTCTCGTGGGGCTAGCACAGATACGCAGTATTTT. Translating gives CSVPSRGASTDTQYF.